This T cell receptor beta chain is from a study of shared clonotypes between healthy human individuals. On the study more broadly: Three plates were used per donor for CD4 naive, three for CD4 memory, two for CD8 naive and one for CD8 memory. Study observations and caveats: Of the naive CD4 clonotypes, roughly 5% were shared across a handful of donors. Donor scarcity curtailed the genetic and exposure-history diversity represented herein.

Naive CD8 isolation took CD45RO-negative cells positively selected for CCR7 and excluded terminally differentiated effector memory CD45RA+ cells. Within Nashville, Tennessee resided all donors, each a Caucasian adult. The data were produced by immunoSEQ multiplex PCR, yet TCRdb's version contains in-frame clones alone and is incomplete. Counted here are more than 2 million clones, 80% to 95% occurring once; the ten biggest clones make up approximately 1.6%. Turning to this clone: Its antigen is undetermined.

This receptor was obtained from a man younger than 30 in good health. Some clones in this sample may be carry-over from other donors' samples. The sequencing input was naive CD8+ T cells from PBMCs.

In DNA form, the CDR3 reads TGTGCCAGCAGTATGGGGCTCTGGCGACATGCCCCCTACGAGCAGTACTTC. Translated: CASSMGLWRHAPYEQYF. The rearrangement joins TRBV28 to TRBJ2-7, with D possibly being TRBD1 (5 bases). Trimming took 5 bases from V and 2 from J, leaving 22 bases between them. CDR1 and CDR2 from the germline V gene are MDHEN and SYDVKM. The length of the CDR3 is 17 residues.